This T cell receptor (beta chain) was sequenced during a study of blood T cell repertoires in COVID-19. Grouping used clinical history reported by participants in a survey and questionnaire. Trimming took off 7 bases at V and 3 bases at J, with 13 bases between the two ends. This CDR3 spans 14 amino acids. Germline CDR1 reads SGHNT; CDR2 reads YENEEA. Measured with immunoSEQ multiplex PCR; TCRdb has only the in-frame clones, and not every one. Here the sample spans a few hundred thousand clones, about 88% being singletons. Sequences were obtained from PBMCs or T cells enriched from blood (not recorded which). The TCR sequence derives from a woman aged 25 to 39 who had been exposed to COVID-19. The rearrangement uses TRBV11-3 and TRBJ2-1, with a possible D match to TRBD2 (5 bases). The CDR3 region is CASTRAVYYNEQFF. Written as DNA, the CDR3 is TGTGCCAGCACTAGAGCGGTGTACTACAATGAGCAGTTCTTC.